The rows below give T cell receptor beta chains drawn from one sample of a study of cytomegalovirus exposure and HLA in healthy donors. Here immunoSEQ multiplex PCR was the method, and the copy in TCRdb shows in-frame clones only, minus some. The sample consists of about 93,000 clones, around 84% of them appearing once. The material sequenced was PBMCs. The receptor source for this set is a woman in her thirties or forties in good health and CMV-seronegative. CDR3s include the opening cysteine and the closing phenylalanine or tryptophan. The D gene is left open where the match is weak. Clone size is stated in some rows and not others, as once, few, many or a class when expanded.

j_gene	d_gene	v_gene	abundance	CDR3aa	CDR3nt
TRBJ2-1	TRBD2	TRBV9	few	CASSVAMVAGGEQFF	TGTGCCAGCAGCGTAGCTATGGTAGCGGGCGGTGAGCAGTTCTTC
TRBJ2-5	TRBD2	TRBV4-1	.	CASSLDDWEGETQYF	TGCGCCAGCAGCCTAGACGACTGGGAGGGAGAGACCCAGTACTTC
TRBJ1-5	TRBD1	TRBV19	.	CASSISGGNQPQHF	TGTGCCAGTAGTATATCAGGGGGGAATCAGCCCCAGCATTTT
TRBJ2-1	TRBD2	TRBV19	.	CATSERGGNEQFF	TGTGCCACCTCCGAGCGGGGGGGGAATGAGCAGTTCTTC
TRBJ2-7	TRBD1	TRBV5-1	.	CASKVGRGLEKQYF	TGCGCCAGCAAAGTTGGCAGGGGGTTAGAAAAGCAGTACTTC
TRBJ1-1	.	TRBV19	.	CASSIRGQGRAEAFF	TGTGCCAGTAGTATTAGGGGCCAAGGGAGGGCTGAAGCTTTCTTT
TRBJ1-2	.	TRBV6-4	.	CASSDSVDSSGYTF	TGTGCCAGCAGTGACTCGGTAGACAGCTCAGGCTACACCTTC
TRBJ2-5	.	TRBV19	.	CASGGGDLGGETQYF	TGTGCCAGTGGGGGAGGCGACCTCGGGGGAGAGACCCAGTACTTC
TRBJ1-4	.	TRBV6-5	.	CASSYNPPPRNEKLFF	TGTGCCAGCAGTTACAACCCCCCCCCGCGTAATGAAAAACTGTTTTTT
TRBJ1-6	TRBD1	TRBV28	.	CASRPSMQGDSPLHF	TGTGCCAGCAGACCCTCCATGCAGGGGGATTCACCCCTCCACTTT
TRBJ2-7	TRBD2	TRBV4-2	once	CASSPRASGSVYEQYF	TGTGCCAGCAGCCCTAGAGCTAGCGGGAGTGTCTACGAGCAGTACTTC
TRBJ2-7	TRBD1	TRBV2	.	CAIRRTGEYEQYF	TGTGCCATTCGCCGGACAGGGGAGTACGAGCAGTACTTC
TRBJ2-7	.	TRBV19	.	CASSMEGGHYEQYF	TGTGCCAGTAGTATGGAAGGGGGACACTACGAGCAGTACTTC
TRBJ1-2	.	TRBV6-5	.	CASSYRQGTYGYTF	TGTGCCAGCAGTTATCGGCAGGGGACCTATGGCTACACCTTC
TRBJ1-3	TRBD1	TRBV30	.	CAGGQGGTAGGNTIYF	TGTGCCGGTGGACAGGGAGGGACCGCTGGGGGAAACACCATATATTTT
TRBJ1-2	TRBD1	TRBV28	.	CASSPTGIYGYTF	TGTGCCAGCAGTCCGACAGGGATCTATGGCTACACCTTC
TRBJ2-3	.	TRBV5-6	.	CASSLSALNTADTQYF	TGTGCCAGCAGCTTGTCTGCTCTTAATACGGCAGATACGCAGTATTTT
TRBJ2-1	.	TRBV7-2	.	CASSSINEQFF	TGTGCCAGCAGCTCCATCAATGAGCAGTTCTTC
TRBJ2-1	.	TRBV9	few	CASSVEGGGGRAAYNEQFF	TGTGCCAGCAGCGTAGAGGGGGGAGGTGGGAGGGCAGCCTACAATGAGCAGTTCTTC
TRBJ2-5	TRBD2	TRBV11-1	.	CASSGKSGRFRETQYF	TGTGCCAGCAGCGGGAAAAGCGGGAGGTTTCGAGAGACCCAGTACTTC
TRBJ1-2	.	TRBV10-3	.	CATGGTYGYTF	TGTGCCACCGGAGGGACCTATGGCTACACCTTC
TRBJ2-3	TRBD2	TRBV6-1	once	CASSEYRLAGDVGPSTDTQYF	TGTGCCAGCAGTGAATACCGACTAGCGGGAGATGTGGGACCTAGCACAGATACGCAGTATTTT
TRBJ2-1	.	TRBV4-1	.	CASSPRGESAYNEQFF	TGCGCCAGCAGCCCACGCGGGGAGAGCGCCTACAATGAGCAGTTCTTC
TRBJ2-5	TRBD2	TRBV11-2	once	CASSLAATSGYQETQYF	TGTGCCAGCAGCTTAGCCGCGACTAGCGGGTATCAAGAGACCCAGTACTTC
TRBJ2-7	.	TRBV5-1	.	CASSLGSSSYEQYF	TGCGCCAGCAGCTTGGGGTCGAGCTCCTACGAGCAGTACTTC
TRBJ2-7	TRBD1	TRBV5-1	.	CASSSGQGRGARFGYEQYF	TGCGCCAGCAGCTCGGGACAGGGGCGCGGGGCGAGATTTGGGTACGAGCAGTACTTC
TRBJ2-5	.	TRBV7-9	.	CASSLASLRTQYF	TGTGCCAGCAGCTTAGCGAGCCTAAGGACCCAGTACTTC
TRBJ2-2	.	TRBV29-1	.	CSVFGTHTGELFF	TGCAGCGTTTTTGGGACTCACACCGGGGAGCTGTTTTTT
TRBJ1-2	.	TRBV27	.	CASSTTTDELGYTF	TGTGCCAGCAGTACCACGACAGACGAGCTCGGCTACACCTTC